A selection of T cell receptor beta chains follows, all from one sample in a study of blood T cells in healthy people across ages. TCRdb reprocessed the 5' RACE reads with MiXCR, giving one entry per CDR3 protein. Here the sample spans 450,000 to 600,000 distinct CDR3 sequences, 25% to 35% being singletons. The sample was also reused in another study, on T cells of mothers and their children.

The sequencing sample was made of blood. These receptors all come from a boy aged 2 to 9 in good health. CDR3s include the opening cysteine and the closing phenylalanine or tryptophan. A D gene is named only where the DNA matches it firmly. Expanded clones get a size class; other rows say once, few or many, or leave the size out.

d_gene	v_gene	j_gene	abundance	CDR3nt	CDR3aa
.	TRBV7-2	TRBJ2-1	many	TGTGCCAGCAGCACACTCTACAATGAGCAGTTCTTC	CASSTLYNEQFF
TRBD1	TRBV29-1	TRBJ2-5	few	TGCAGCGTGGACGGGACAGGGCTGTTGCGGGAGACCCAGTACTTC	CSVDGTGLLRETQYF
TRBD2	TRBV5-6	TRBJ2-1	.	TGTGCCAGCAGCTTAGGGCGGGGGGGGTTCTTCTACAATGAGCAGTTCTTC	CASSLGRGGFFYNEQFF
.	TRBV4-2	TRBJ2-1	few	TGTGCCAGCAGCCAAGATATTAGAGGGAATGAGCAGTTCTTC	CASSQDIRGNEQFF
TRBD1	TRBV20-1	TRBJ2-5	.	TGCAGTGCGTTCGGACAGGGGGCTACACTGTACCAAGAGACCCAGTACTTC	CSAFGQGATLYQETQYF
.	TRBV6-5	TRBJ2-7	few	TGTGCCAGCAGTTACAATGGCCCTAGCTCCTACGAGCAGTACTTC	CASSYNGPSSYEQYF
.	TRBV6-1	TRBJ2-7	.	TGTGCCAGCACAACAGGGACCTACGAGCAGTACTTC	CASTTGTYEQYF
TRBD1	TRBV27	TRBJ2-7	many	TGTGCCAGCAGTCTTCGACAGGGCGAGCAGTACTTC	CASSLRQGEQYF
.	TRBV6-1	TRBJ1-5	.	TGTGCCAGCAGGGAAGACCCCGTTCCAACCAGCAATCAGCCCCAGCATTTT	CASREDPVPTSNQPQHF
.	TRBV5-1	TRBJ1-2	.	TGTGCCAGCAGCTTTGGAGGGGATGGCTACACCTTC	CASSFGGDGYTF
.	TRBV29-1	TRBJ1-2	once	TGCAGCGTTGAAGAACCGCGGGGGGCTGGGGGCTACACCTTC	CSVEEPRGAGGYTF
TRBD1	TRBV5-1	TRBJ2-7	.	TGCGCCAGCAGCCTCCGGGACAGGATCTACGAGCAGTACTTC	CASSLRDRIYEQYF
.	TRBV20-1	TRBJ2-3	few	TGCAGTGCTATTCAAGGGCGAGATACGCAGTATTTT	CSAIQGRDTQYF
.	TRBV7-8	TRBJ2-3	.	TGTGCCAGCAGTCCGACTTGGGTCGCAGATACGCAGTATTTT	CASSPTWVADTQYF
.	TRBV7-9	TRBJ2-7	few	TGTGCCAGCAGCTTAGAACAATTGGAACAGGCTACCTACGAGCAGTACTTC	CASSLEQLEQATYEQYF
.	TRBV20-1	TRBJ2-7	.	TGCAGTGCCAACCGGGCGGGAGAGCAGTACTTC	CSANRAGEQYF
.	TRBV21-1	TRBJ2-5	few	TGTGCCAGCAGCGGGGTAAATAACGGACACCTACAAGAGACCCAGTACTTC	CASSGVNNGHLQETQYF
.	TRBV5-5	TRBJ1-4	few	TGTGCCCGCAGCTCAATCCCCCGCCAGGGGATCGAAAAACTGTTTTTT	CARSSIPRQGIEKLFF
.	TRBV18	TRBJ2-1	.	TGTGCCAGCTCACCACAGGAGAACAATGAGCAGTTCTTC	CASSPQENNEQFF
.	TRBV29-1	TRBJ2-5	few	TGCAGCGTCGCCGGGACGGTAGAGACCCAGTACTTC	CSVAGTVETQYF
TRBD2	TRBV5-5	TRBJ2-1	.	TGTGCCAGCAGCTTCGGACTAGGTTTGTTAAATGAGCAGTTCTTC	CASSFGLGLLNEQFF
.	TRBV7-2	TRBJ2-4	.	TGTGCCAGCAGCCACGGACAGCTACTAGCCAAAAACATTCAGTACTTC	CASSHGQLLAKNIQYF
.	TRBV29-1	TRBJ1-4	few	TGCAGCGTTGTTGGTCCAACTAATGAAAAACTGTTTTTT	CSVVGPTNEKLFF
.	TRBV29-1	TRBJ2-7	few	TGCAGCGTTGGGGGAGCCACCTACGAGCAGTACTTC	CSVGGATYEQYF
.	TRBV4-1	TRBJ2-1	.	TGCGCCAGCAGCCAAGATAGGCAGGGTCAGCAGTTCTTC	CASSQDRQGQQFF
TRBD1	TRBV11-2	TRBJ1-3	few	TGTGCCAGCAGCTCCCCCCGGGACAGCAAAAAATCTGGAAACACCATATATTTT	CASSSPRDSKKSGNTIYF
.	TRBV9	TRBJ2-2	few	TGTGCCAGCAGCGTAGCTACTCTGGCCGGGGAGCTGTTTTTT	CASSVATLAGELFF
TRBD2	TRBV5-1	TRBJ2-1	.	TGCGCCAGCAGCTTGGGCTCGGGGGGTTCCCAGAGCTCCTACAATGAGCAGTTCTTC	CASSLGSGGSQSSYNEQFF
.	TRBV30	TRBJ2-5	few	TGTGCCTGGAGTGTTGGACAGACCAGGCAAGAGACCCAGTACTTC	CAWSVGQTRQETQYF
TRBD1	TRBV29-1	TRBJ2-2	.	TGCAGCGTCGCCCGGTACGACAGGGGTACCGGGGAGCTGTTTTTT	CSVARYDRGTGELFF
TRBD2	TRBV28	TRBJ2-7	.	TGTGCCAGCAGTTCCCGGGACACCTACCGACTAGCGATCTCCTACGAGCAGTACTTC	CASSSRDTYRLAISYEQYF
.	TRBV4-2	TRBJ2-5	.	TGTGCCAGCAGCAGGTTAGCCAAGGAAGAGACCCAGTACTTC	CASSRLAKEETQYF
TRBD2	TRBV7-9	TRBJ2-3	.	TGTGCCAGCAGCTTCCTAGCGGGGGAGTCGGCAGATACGCAGTATTTT	CASSFLAGESADTQYF
.	TRBV5-5	TRBJ2-7	.	TGTGCCAGCCTCGAGGGATACGAGCAGTACTTC	CASLEGYEQYF
.	TRBV15	TRBJ1-4	many	TGTGCCACCAGCACAACCTTCGGGGCTGAAAAACTGTTTTTT	CATSTTFGAEKLFF
.	TRBV24-1	TRBJ1-1	.	TGTGCCACTAGACTCGGACAGAACACTGAAGCTTTCTTT	CATRLGQNTEAFF
.	TRBV6-1	TRBJ1-5	.	TGTGCCAGCAGTGCCTCACAAGTCGGCAATCAGCCCCAGCATTTT	CASSASQVGNQPQHF
.	TRBV5-5	TRBJ2-5	few	TGTGCCAGCAGCTTTTTTTCGGCCCGGAGGGAGACCCAGTACTTC	CASSFFSARRETQYF
.	TRBV5-1	TRBJ1-2	many	TGCGCCAGCAGCTTGGGAGAGGAGGGCTACACCTTC	CASSLGEEGYTF
TRBD1	TRBV19	TRBJ2-6	.	TGTGCCAGTAGTCTCACCGGGACAGGGTATCCTGGGGCCAACGTCCTGACTTTC	CASSLTGTGYPGANVLTF
TRBD2	TRBV6-4	TRBJ2-1	.	TGTGCCAGCAGTGACTCGACTAGCGGGGGGGCCAATGAGCAGTTCTTC	CASSDSTSGGANEQFF
TRBD2	TRBV5-4	TRBJ2-2	many	TGTGCCAGCAGCTCAAGCGGGAGGCCTACCGGGGAGCTGTTTTTT	CASSSSGRPTGELFF
.	TRBV4-1	TRBJ2-1	.	TGCGCCAGCAGCCACCCTGGGCGTTATGAGCAGTTCTTC	CASSHPGRYEQFF
.	TRBV9	TRBJ2-2	few	TGTGCCAGCAGCGTAGGTTTAGAAGAGCTGTTTTTT	CASSVGLEELFF
.	TRBV6-6	TRBJ1-2	.	TGCGCCAGCAGCCCGTTGGCCCGGCAGGGCTACACCTTC	CASSPLARQGYTF
.	TRBV12-3/TRBV12-4	TRBJ2-6	.	TGTGCCAGCAGTACCCCTGACAGCCCTGGGGCCAACGTCCTGACTTTC	CASSTPDSPGANVLTF
TRBD1	TRBV29-1	TRBJ1-1	few	TGCAGCGTGGACCTGACAGGGGGTACTGAAGCTTTCTTT	CSVDLTGGTEAFF
.	TRBV5-5	TRBJ1-3	few	TGTGCCAGCAGCTTAGGGTTGGAGTACACCATATATTTT	CASSLGLEYTIYF
.	TRBV28	TRBJ1-2	few	TGTGCCAGCAGTACTCCTCACAGCTATGGCTACACCTTC	CASSTPHSYGYTF